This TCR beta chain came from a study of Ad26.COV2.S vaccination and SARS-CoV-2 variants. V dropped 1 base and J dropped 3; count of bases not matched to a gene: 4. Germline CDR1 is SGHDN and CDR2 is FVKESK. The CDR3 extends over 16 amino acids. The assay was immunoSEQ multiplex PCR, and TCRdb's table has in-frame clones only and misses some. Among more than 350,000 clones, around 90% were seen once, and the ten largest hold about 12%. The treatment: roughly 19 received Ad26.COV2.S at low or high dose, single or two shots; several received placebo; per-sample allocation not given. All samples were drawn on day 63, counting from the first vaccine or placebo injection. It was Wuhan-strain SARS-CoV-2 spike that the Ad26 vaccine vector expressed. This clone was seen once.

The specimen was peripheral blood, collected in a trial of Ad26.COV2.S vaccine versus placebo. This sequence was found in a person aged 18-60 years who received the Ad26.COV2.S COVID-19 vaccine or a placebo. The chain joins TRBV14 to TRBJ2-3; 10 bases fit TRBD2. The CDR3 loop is CASSQAGLAATDTQYF. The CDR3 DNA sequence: TGTGCCAGCAGCCAAGCAGGACTAGCGGCAACAGATACGCAGTATTTT.